This section outlines one T cell receptor beta chain sequence together with its context. The data are from a study of control samples from healthy donors and cancer patients. TCRdb's copy holds only in-frame clones and misses some; the assay was immunoSEQ multiplex PCR. The repertoire has under 150,000 clones, around 88% of them found once; the top ten carry roughly 3.4%. The CDR3 has 14 residues. The J segment lost 3 bases and the V segment lost 5 bases, leaving 7 bases of the junction unmatched. The germline V gene has CDR1 MNHEY and CDR2 SVGAGI. V gene TRBV6-5 combines with J gene TRBJ2-7, with 7 positions matching TRBD1. Source material: blood. This TCR came from a man aged 40-50 years in good health. CDR3 bases: TGTGCCAGCAGTAGACAGGGTAGGAACTACGAGCAGTACTTC. Its translation: CASSRQGRNYEQYF.